These T cell receptor beta chains were read from a single sample in a study of T cell responses to AZD1222 COVID-19 vaccine. Generated by immunoSEQ multiplex PCR, the TCRdb table keeps only in-frame clones and is missing some. The repertoire holds about 150,000 clones, with about 90% as singletons. Sequenced material: peripheral blood, taken on day 0 of AZD1222 vaccination. The origin of the receptors is an adult in good health. The CDR3 runs from the conserved cysteine through the conserved F or W. D genes are given only for firm matches. For some rows the clone size is stated as once, few or many, or as a class when expanded; others skip it.

d_call: .; j_call: TRBJ2-5; v_call: TRBV24-1; clone_size: .; cdr3_nt: TGTGCCACCAGTGGGGCCCCGGGAGACCAAGAGACCCAGTACTTC; cdr3_aa: CATSGAPGDQETQYF
d_call: .; j_call: TRBJ2-3; v_call: TRBV6-5; clone_size: .; cdr3_nt: TGTGCCAGCAGAAAGAAGGATACGCAGTATTTT; cdr3_aa: CASRKKDTQYF
d_call: TRBD2; j_call: TRBJ2-3; v_call: TRBV19; clone_size: .; cdr3_nt: TGTGCCAGTAGTCAGACTAGCGGGGGGGAGCTGGGAGATACGCAGTATTTT; cdr3_aa: CASSQTSGGELGDTQYF
d_call: .; j_call: TRBJ1-1; v_call: TRBV28; clone_size: once; cdr3_nt: TGTGCCAGCAGTTTAAGTAATGAAGCTTTCTTT; cdr3_aa: CASSLSNEAFF
d_call: TRBD1; j_call: TRBJ1-2; v_call: TRBV5-4; clone_size: .; cdr3_nt: TGTGCCAGCAGACTGGGGGAGGGGGCGGCCGTGGGCTACACCTTC; cdr3_aa: CASRLGEGAAVGYTF
d_call: .; j_call: TRBJ1-5; v_call: TRBV7-9; clone_size: once; cdr3_nt: TGTGCCAGCAGCTTGGGCCATCAGCCCCAGCATTTT; cdr3_aa: CASSLGHQPQHF
d_call: TRBD2; j_call: TRBJ2-3; v_call: TRBV7-9; clone_size: .; cdr3_nt: TGTGCCAGCAGCTTAAAGCCCACTAGCGGAGGGGATACGCAGTATTTT; cdr3_aa: CASSLKPTSGGDTQYF
d_call: .; j_call: TRBJ2-1; v_call: TRBV9; clone_size: .; cdr3_nt: TGTGCCAGCAGCCCGAGCGGGCAGGGAGCCTACAATGAGCAGTTCTTC; cdr3_aa: CASSPSGQGAYNEQFF
d_call: TRBD2; j_call: TRBJ2-3; v_call: TRBV19; clone_size: .; cdr3_nt: TGTGCCAGTAGCCCTCTACGGGGGGGCACAGATACGCAGTATTTT; cdr3_aa: CASSPLRGGTDTQYF
d_call: TRBD2; j_call: TRBJ2-5; v_call: TRBV7-3; clone_size: .; cdr3_nt: TGTGCCAGCAGCCCAACTAGCGGCCAAGAGACCCAGTACTTC; cdr3_aa: CASSPTSGQETQYF
d_call: .; j_call: TRBJ2-4; v_call: TRBV2; clone_size: .; cdr3_nt: TGTGCCAGCACGGCGGGGTCAAACATTCAGTACTTC; cdr3_aa: CASTAGSNIQYF
d_call: .; j_call: TRBJ1-5; v_call: TRBV6-2/TRBV6-3; clone_size: few; cdr3_nt: TGTGCCAGCAGTTACTCGAGTGAGGGCAATCAGCCCCAGCATTTT; cdr3_aa: CASSYSSEGNQPQHF
d_call: TRBD1; j_call: TRBJ1-5; v_call: TRBV10-2; clone_size: once; cdr3_nt: TGCGCCAGCAGTGTTCGGACAGGGGTAGACAATCAGCCCCAGCATTTT; cdr3_aa: CASSVRTGVDNQPQHF
d_call: .; j_call: TRBJ2-3; v_call: TRBV29-1; clone_size: .; cdr3_nt: TGCAGCGCTGACGGCGGAGGCACAGATACGCAGTATTTT; cdr3_aa: CSADGGGTDTQYF
d_call: TRBD2; j_call: TRBJ2-7; v_call: TRBV6-5; clone_size: .; cdr3_nt: TGTGCCAGCAGATTTCTAGCGGGAGGGTCCCACGAGCAGTACTTC; cdr3_aa: CASRFLAGGSHEQYF
d_call: TRBD2; j_call: TRBJ2-3; v_call: TRBV7-2; clone_size: .; cdr3_nt: TGTGCCAGCAGACCTACCGGACTAGCGGGGTGGGGCACAGATACGCAGTATTTT; cdr3_aa: CASRPTGLAGWGTDTQYF
d_call: .; j_call: TRBJ2-7; v_call: TRBV13; clone_size: .; cdr3_nt: TGTGCCAGCAGCTCCCCCGGGGGTAGCGAGAGCTCCTACGAGCAGTACTTC; cdr3_aa: CASSSPGGSESSYEQYF
d_call: TRBD1; j_call: TRBJ1-2; v_call: TRBV11-2; clone_size: .; cdr3_nt: TGTGCCAGCAGCGCCGTGACAGGGAAGAACTATGGCTACACCTTC; cdr3_aa: CASSAVTGKNYGYTF
d_call: .; j_call: TRBJ1-5; v_call: TRBV4-1; clone_size: .; cdr3_nt: TGCGCCAGCAGCCAAGATCCACAGTATAGCAATCAGCCCCAGCATTTT; cdr3_aa: CASSQDPQYSNQPQHF
d_call: .; j_call: TRBJ2-1; v_call: TRBV10-3; clone_size: .; cdr3_nt: TGTGCCATCAGTGAGGCATACAATGAGCAGTTCTTC; cdr3_aa: CAISEAYNEQFF
d_call: TRBD1; j_call: TRBJ2-5; v_call: TRBV30; clone_size: .; cdr3_nt: TGTGCCTGGAGCAGGAACAGGGGAGAGACCCAGTACTTC; cdr3_aa: CAWSRNRGETQYF
d_call: .; j_call: TRBJ1-1; v_call: TRBV10-3; clone_size: .; cdr3_nt: TGTGCCATCATATCAGGGGAGAACACTGAAGCTTTCTTT; cdr3_aa: CAIISGENTEAFF
d_call: .; j_call: TRBJ2-7; v_call: TRBV18; clone_size: .; cdr3_nt: TGTGCCAGCTCACCACACAAAGGGGACGAGCAGTACTTC; cdr3_aa: CASSPHKGDEQYF
d_call: .; j_call: TRBJ1-2; v_call: TRBV5-1; clone_size: .; cdr3_nt: TGCGCCAGCAGCTTGGCCTTACAGGGAGAGGGCTACACCTTC; cdr3_aa: CASSLALQGEGYTF
d_call: .; j_call: TRBJ2-1; v_call: TRBV4-1; clone_size: .; cdr3_nt: TGCGCCAGCAGCAAGGTGACCTCTTTCGCCCATGAGCAGTTCTTC; cdr3_aa: CASSKVTSFAHEQFF
d_call: .; j_call: TRBJ2-1; v_call: TRBV5-8; clone_size: .; cdr3_nt: TGTGCCAGCAGCTTGGAGGTTTCGGCGATTTACTCCTACAATGAGCAGTTCTTC; cdr3_aa: CASSLEVSAIYSYNEQFF
d_call: .; j_call: TRBJ1-1; v_call: TRBV19; clone_size: .; cdr3_nt: TGTGCCAGTAGTCCCCAGTTTCTAACGAACACTGAAGCTTTCTTT; cdr3_aa: CASSPQFLTNTEAFF
d_call: .; j_call: TRBJ1-1; v_call: TRBV7-2; clone_size: .; cdr3_nt: TGTGCCAGCAGCTTGCGACCAATATCCACTGAAGCTTTCTTT; cdr3_aa: CASSLRPISTEAFF
d_call: TRBD1; j_call: TRBJ1-6; v_call: TRBV20-1; clone_size: .; cdr3_nt: TGCAGTCCACAGGGGAATTCACCCCTCCACTTT; cdr3_aa: CSPQGNSPLHF
d_call: .; j_call: TRBJ1-1; v_call: TRBV28; clone_size: .; cdr3_nt: TGTGCCAGCATCCAGGGGTCAGGGAACACTGAAGCTTTCTTT; cdr3_aa: CASIQGSGNTEAFF
d_call: .; j_call: TRBJ1-4; v_call: TRBV7-9; clone_size: .; cdr3_nt: TGTGCCAGCAGCTTAAGCGGGGGAGGAACTAATGAAAAACTGTTTTTT; cdr3_aa: CASSLSGGGTNEKLFF
d_call: .; j_call: TRBJ1-4; v_call: TRBV30; clone_size: .; cdr3_nt: TGTGCCTGGAGTTATAGAGGAACTAATGAAAAACTGTTTTTT; cdr3_aa: CAWSYRGTNEKLFF